The clone carrying this TCR beta chain was recorded only once. The sample originates from a study of PD-L1 blockade in urothelial cancer. Time point in this sample: pretreatment peripheral blood. Patients presented with locally advanced or metastatic urothelial carcinoma. All patients handed over anywhere from 1 to 8 samples, pretreatment and on-treatment. Only in-frame clones appear in the TCRdb table, and some are missing; sequencing was by immunoSEQ multiplex PCR. This sample has about 87,000 clones; 80% to 90% occur once, and the top ten carry 0.85% to 1%. Germline V CDR1 and CDR2: LNHDA, SQIVND (reference sequence). V shed 3 bases and J shed 4 bases, with 11 bases lying between them. The CDR3 spans 14 residues.

The material sequenced was PBMCs, taken around atezolizumab (anti-PD-L1) treatment. This receptor was taken from an elderly woman with urothelial cancer. This chain joins TRBV19 and TRBJ2-3; D not resolved. The CDR3 protein is CASSIRQVADTQYF. The CDR3 region has the DNA TGTGCCAGTAGTATTCGCCAGGTCGCAGATACGCAGTATTTT. The full variable domain, rest sourced from reference TRBV19 and TRBJ2-3, is DGGITQSPKYLFRKEGQNVTLSCEQNLNHDAMYWYRQDPGQGLRLIYYSQIVNDFQKGDIAEGYSVSREKKESFPLTVTSAQKNPTAFYLCASSIRQVADTQYFGPGTRLTVL.